This TCR beta chain is from a study of human T cells and chemical hapten exposure. Overall study: Patients, chiefly female, had alopecia areata, totalis or universalis. Broader study findings: Those TCRs sitting above 1 in 1000 frequency stayed the same with DPC sensitization.

TCRdb called the RACE reads again in MiXCR, with one record for every CDR3 protein. The sample has a few hundred thousand distinct CDR3 sequences; under 6.5% are singletons. As for time point: patch test 2, 6 weeks after DPC sensitization. Treatment described: therapeutic diphenylcyclopropenone sensitization with weekly scalp DPC. Remarks on this clonotype: What it binds is unknown.

J was trimmed by 7 bases and V by 4 bases; bases with no gene match: 8. The V gene's germline CDR1 is SGHDT and CDR2 YYEEEE. CDR3 length: 14 residues. The input for sequencing was whole blood, taken in connection with sensitization to the hapten diphenylcyclopropenone (DPC). The chain joins TRBV5-6 to TRBJ1-5, with 7 bases identical to TRBD1. This TCR was recovered from a woman younger than 35 with alopecia areata. Some clones in this sample may be carry-over from other donors' samples. CDR3 region: CASSPGTERQPQHF. DNA of the CDR3: TGTGCCAGCAGCCCCGGGACAGAGAGACAGCCCCAGCATTTT.